The 16 T cell receptor beta chains below all came from one sample that was sequenced in a study of T cells after posttransplantation cyclophosphamide. Method: immunoSEQ multiplex PCR; TCRdb's copy keeps in-frame clones and lacks some. The sample was found to contain some 4,000 clones, and every one recurs. Cyclophosphamide on days +3 and +4 followed busulfan-fludarabine conditioning and a marrow graft. Sequencing was performed on PBMCs, taken after allogeneic stem cell transplant with posttransplant cyclophosphamide. These receptors came from a female patient aged 18 to 30 who received an allogeneic stem cell transplant from an unrelated donor, was CMV-positive, and had acute GVHD only. Some T cells may be the graft donor's.

This clone was counted many times. CDR3 amino acids: CASSLRGLNQPQHF. DNA of the CDR3: TGTGCCAGCAGTTTAAGGGGCCTGAATCAGCCCCAGCATTTT. This chain connects TRBV27 to TRBJ1-5; D perhaps matches TRBD1 (5 bases). CDR3 size: 14 residues. Germline CDR1 and CDR2: MNHEY and SMNVEV (reference sequence). V lost 2 bases and J lost 4, with 9 bases in between.

This clone was seen ten or more times. The genes are TRBV14 and TRBJ2-3; 7 nucleotides align to TRBD1. The CDR3 is 15 amino acids. V lost 2 bases and J lost 1; bases outside the gene matches: 3. CDR1 and CDR2 (germline): SGHDN, FVKESK. CDR3 in amino acids: CASSQPGQGTDTQYF. In DNA, the CDR3 is TGTGCCAGCAGCCAACCCGGACAGGGCACAGATACGCAGTATTTT.

This clone was recorded many times. In nucleotides, the CDR3 is TGTGCCAGAAGCTTGGCGTGGCGGGAGCGGTACGAGCAGTACTTC. This encodes CARSLAWRERYEQYF. The V call is TRBV5-3, the J call TRBJ2-7; TRBD2 agrees at 7 bases. TRBV5-3 carries the ORF label, with uncertain function. The CDR3 has 15 residues. V was pared by 0 bases and J by 4 bases, with 7 bases of the junction left unmatched.

This clone was seen ten or more times. The V and J genes are TRBV18 and TRBJ1-2; 9 nucleotides agree with TRBD1. The V and J ends lost 3 bases and 4 bases, in that order; junction bases with no gene match: 6. This CDR3 is built from 15 residues. Germline V CDR1 and CDR2: KGHSH, LQKENI. Here the CDR3 reads CASSPQDRGGYGYTF. The DNA of the CDR3 is TGTGCCAGCTCACCGCAGGACAGGGGAGGCTATGGCTACACCTTC.

In its sample, this clone was seen many times. J is TRBJ2-7 and V is TRBV6-5, with D tentatively TRBD1 (5 bases). V lost 8 bases, J lost 1 base, and 12 bases lay in between. Germline V gives CDR1 MNHEY, CDR2 SVGAGI. This CDR3 region has 13 residues. The CDR3 here is CASGALKSYEQYF. The CDR3 nucleotides read TGTGCCAGCGGGGCTCTAAAGTCCTACGAGCAGTACTTC.

This clone appeared a few times. A single base is all that separates this from a far larger clone, so a read error is likely. V gene TRBV19 combines with J gene TRBJ2-2; TRBD1 agrees at 10 bases. V was pared by 6 bases and J by 3 bases, with 4 bases of the junction left unmatched. CDR1 is LNHDA and CDR2 is SQIVND in the germline V gene (reference sequence). The CDR3 is 15 residues long. DNA of the CDR3: TGTGCCAGTAGGAAAGGGACAGGGGACACCGGGGAGCTGTTTTTT. Translated, it gives CASRKGTGDTGELFF. Based on the CDR3 plus reference TRBV19 and TRBJ2-2, the full variable domain is DGGITQSPKYLFRKEGQNVTLSCEQNLNHDAMYWYRQDPGQGLRLIYYSQIVNDFQKGDIAEGYSVSREKKESFPLTVTSAQKNPTAFYLCASRKGTGDTGELFFGEGSRLTVL.

This clone showed up many times. This rearrangement joins TRBV19 to TRBJ2-2, with 8 bases that match TRBD2. V lost 8 bases, J lost 5 bases, and 10 bases stayed unmatched. Germline-derived CDR1 and CDR2 are LNHDA and SQIVND (reference sequence). The CDR3 length is 15 residues. The CDR3 DNA reads as TGTGCCAGTCGTCGAGCGGGAGAGAGAACCGGGGAGCTGTTTTTT. It yields the protein CASRRAGERTGELFF.

This clone showed up many times. The genes are TRBV9 and TRBJ2-1; the D gene is possibly TRBD2 (5 bases). CDR1 and CDR2 from the germline V gene are SGDLS and YYNGEE. CDR3 size: 14 residues. Trimming stripped 0 bases from V and 7 bases from J, with 11 bases between. This CDR3 is CASSVGGSDNEQFF. The CDR3 region has the DNA TGTGCCAGCAGCGTAGGAGGGAGTGATAATGAGCAGTTCTTC.

The chain employs TRBV30 and TRBJ1-2, with TRBD1 matching over 7 bases. The J segment lost 1 base and the V segment lost 0 bases, leaving 11 bases of the junction unmatched. The CDR3 sequence is 17 residues long. Germline V gene sequence: CDR1 GTSNPN, CDR2 SVGIG (reference sequence). The CDR3 sequence: CAWSVPHTGVINYGYTF. CDR3 in DNA: TGTGCCTGGAGTGTCCCTCACACAGGGGTCATTAACTATGGCTACACCTTC.

At least ten counts were recorded for this clone. This chain joins TRBV30 and TRBJ1-2; 9 bases fit TRBD1. V shed 2 bases and J 8 bases; nucleotides not matched to a gene: 6. The germline V gene encodes CDR1 GTSNPN and CDR2 SVGIG (reference sequence). The CDR3 consists of 13 residues. For the CDR3, the DNA is TGTGCCTGGAGTCGCCGGGACAGGGTCGGCTACACCTTC. Amino acid sequence: CAWSRRDRVGYTF. Full variable domain (rest looked up from reference TRBV30 and TRBJ1-2): SQTIHQWPATLVQPVGSPLSLECTVEGTSNPNLYWYRQAAGRGLQLLFYSVGIGQISSEVPQNLSASRPQDRQFILSSKKLLLSDSGFYLCAWSRRDRVGYTFGSGTRLTVV.

At least ten counts were recorded for this clone. The V and J genes are TRBV19 and TRBJ2-1; perhaps TRBD1 as D (6 bases). The V gene lost 3 bases and the J gene lost 9 bases, with 15 bases spanning the gap. Germline CDR1 is LNHDA and CDR2 is SQIVND (reference sequence). CDR3 length: 14 residues. The CDR3 sequence: CASSMVAGASEQFF. The CDR3 nucleotides are TGTGCCAGTAGTATGGTGGCAGGGGCTAGTGAGCAGTTCTTC. The full variable domain, rest sourced from reference TRBV19 and TRBJ2-1, is DGGITQSPKYLFRKEGQNVTLSCEQNLNHDAMYWYRQDPGQGLRLIYYSQIVNDFQKGDIAEGYSVSREKKESFPLTVTSAQKNPTAFYLCASSMVAGASEQFFGPGTRLTVL.

The table lists this clone with many counts. CDR3 sequence reads: CASSLKSQGAAGNTIYF. In nucleotides, the CDR3 is TGCGCCAGCAGCTTGAAATCGCAGGGGGCGGCGGGAAACACCATATATTTT. V usage is TRBV5-1 and J usage is TRBJ1-3; 8 bases agree with TRBD1. Per germline, CDR1 SGHRS and CDR2 YFSETQ. With 1 base clipped from V and 4 bases from J, the junction kept 10 bases outside the gene matches. This CDR3 has 17 amino acids.

This clone occurred many times. The chain uses TRBV6-1 and TRBJ2-4, with 11 nucleotides matching TRBD1. The CDR3 covers 13 residues. Germline V gene sequence: CDR1 MNHNS, CDR2 SASEGT. With 8 bases clipped from V and 9 bases from J, the junction kept 6 bases outside the gene matches. The chain's CDR3 is CASEGQGVVIQYF. DNA of the CDR3: TGTGCCAGCGAGGGACAGGGGGTTGTCATTCAGTACTTC.

This clone came up many times. The genes are TRBV27 and TRBJ2-7, with D tentatively TRBD2 (6 bases). Germline loops: CDR1 MNHEY, CDR2 SMNVEV (reference sequence). The CDR3 sequence is 14 residues long. The V gene lost 6 bases and the J gene lost 4 bases, with 16 bases spanning the gap. CDR3 sequence (DNA): TGTGCCAGCAGGGGTGGCGGGAACTATTACGAGCAGTACTTC. The encoded protein is CASRGGGNYYEQYF.

The sample holds many counts of this clone. This chain connects TRBV29-1 to TRBJ2-7; D is perhaps TRBD1 (7 bases). The V end lost 1 base, the J end lost 4 bases, and 11 bases lay between the germline ends. The germline V gene encodes CDR1 SQVTM and CDR2 ANQGSEA. This CDR3 has 13 residues. In DNA form, the CDR3 reads TGCAGCGTTGAAGGCAGGGGGGTATACGAGCAGTACTTC. As protein: CSVEGRGVYEQYF.

This clone was seen repeatedly, ten times or more. The chain is built from TRBV14 and TRBJ1-1; maybe TRBD1 (5 bases). CDR3 size: 13 residues. The V end lost 6 bases, the J end lost 7 bases, and 15 bases lay between the germline ends. Germline loops: CDR1 SGHDN, CDR2 FVKESK. CDR3 sequence reads: CASSRKGRIEAFF. CDR3 nucleotides: TGTGCCAGCAGTAGAAAGGGGCGGATTGAAGCTTTCTTT.